Following are 23 T cell receptor beta chains from one sample sequenced in a study of blood T cell repertoires in COVID-19. TCRdb's table, derived via immunoSEQ multiplex PCR, lists solely in-frame clones and lacks some. The repertoire holds roughly 150,000 clones, with 85% as singletons. The sample taken for sequencing was peripheral blood. These receptors were taken from a man aged 50-59 years with acute or convalescent COVID-19.

The chain has TRBV6-5 and TRBJ1-2, with D perhaps matching TRBD1 (6 bases). Germline assignment: CDR1 MNHEY and CDR2 SVGAGI. The CDR3 consists of 14 residues. The ends were cut back, 6 bases at V and 3 bases at J, with 14 bases in the middle. CDR3 coding DNA: TGTGCCAGCAGCGCTCAGGGGTCCTACTATGGCTACACCTTC. Protein: CASSAQGSYYGYTF.

This chain connects TRBV4-1 to TRBJ2-7; D may be TRBD2 (5 bases). Germline assignment: CDR1 MGHRA and CDR2 YSYEKL. Trimming stripped 2 bases from V and 0 bases from J, with 11 bases between. The CDR3 length is 15 residues. The CDR3 region has the DNA TGCGCCAGCAGCCAACGGAGGATTAGCTCCTACGAGCAGTACTTC. Translation gives CASSQRRISSYEQYF.

This chain links TRBV6-1 with TRBJ2-5, with 9 bases identical to TRBD2. Trimming removed 0 bases from V and 5 bases from J; junction bases left unmatched: 13. The CDR3 runs 18 residues. Looked up from germline, CDR1 is MNHNS and CDR2 is SASEGT. The CDR3 nucleotides are TGTGCCAGCAGTGAAGCGTTTCAGCGGGAGGCATGGGCGGAGACCCAGTACTTC. It specifies CASSEAFQREAWAETQYF.

The chain has TRBV5-1 and TRBJ1-1; no clear D gene. Per the germline V gene, CDR1 is SGHRS and CDR2 is YFSETQ. With 4 bases removed from V and 4 bases from J, the gap between germline ends came to 20 bases. The CDR3 length is 16 residues. Here the CDR3 reads CASSPLLSGLGTEAFF. The CDR3 coding sequence is TGCGCCAGCAGCCCCCTCCTCTCGGGGTTGGGCACTGAAGCTTTCTTT.

This chain connects TRBV27 to TRBJ2-7; possibly TRBD2 for D (5 bases). Per the germline V gene, CDR1 is MNHEY and CDR2 is SMNVEV (reference sequence). Trimming cost V 0 bases and J 0 bases, with 9 bases left between them. This CDR3 is built from 15 residues. CDR3 nucleotide sequence: TGTGCCAGCAGTTTATCTCCACGGGGCTCCTACGAGCAGTACTTC. It specifies CASSLSPRGSYEQYF.

The chain joins TRBV6-5 to TRBJ2-2, with D possibly TRBD2 on 6 matching bases. V lost 2 bases and J 6 bases, leaving 16 bases between the germline ends. Looked up from germline, CDR1 is MNHEY and CDR2 is SVGAGI. This CDR3 comprises 16 residues. The CDR3 coding sequence is TGTGCCAGCAGTTACGGGTCGGGAGTGGGGCCCGGGGAGCTGTTTTTT. Protein product: CASSYGSGVGPGELFF.

The gene calls are TRBV5-4 and TRBJ2-7; TRBD2 matches 11 bases. Germline-derived CDR1 and CDR2 are SGHNT and YYREEE (reference sequence). This CDR3 spans 16 amino acids. V gave up 3 bases and J gave up 4 bases; unmatched junction bases: 9. The chain's CDR3 is CASSSGLAVTTYEQYF. In DNA form, the CDR3 reads TGTGCCAGCAGCTCGGGACTAGCGGTTACAACTTACGAGCAGTACTTC.

The V gene is TRBV19, the J gene TRBJ1-3, with D maybe TRBD1 (5 bases). Germline V CDR1 and CDR2: LNHDA, SQIVND (reference sequence). The V end lost 2 bases, the J end lost 1 base, and 9 bases lay between the germline ends. This CDR3 spans 15 amino acids. The CDR3 sequence is CASSISRVSGNTIYF. CDR3 nucleotide sequence: TGTGCCAGTAGTATATCCAGGGTTTCTGGAAACACCATATATTTT. Complete variable domain (other parts from reference TRBV19 and TRBJ1-3): DGGITQSPKYLFRKEGQNVTLSCEQNLNHDAMYWYRQDPGQGLRLIYYSQIVNDFQKGDIAEGYSVSREKKESFPLTVTSAQKNPTAFYLCASSISRVSGNTIYFGEGSWLTVV.

The chain carries TRBV9 and TRBJ1-2, with 7 bases lining up with TRBD1. Germline V lookup: CDR1 SGDLS, CDR2 YYNGEE. The CDR3 sequence is 14 residues long. The V gene end was trimmed by 1 base and the J gene end by 5 bases; junction bases not matched to a gene: 5. The CDR3 loop reads CASSVSRGSYGYTF. As DNA, the CDR3 is TGTGCCAGCAGCGTAAGCAGGGGGTCTTATGGCTACACCTTC.

V is TRBV30 and J is TRBJ1-3, with TRBD1 as a possible D gene (5 bases). Germline CDR1 reads GTSNPN; CDR2 reads SVGIG (reference sequence). Trimming took off 4 bases at V and 9 bases at J, with 22 bases between the two ends. The CDR3 runs to 15 residues. The CDR3 region is CAWTVPGRVAGTIYF. The CDR3 nucleotides read TGTGCCTGGACCGTACCGGGCAGGGTAGCGGGCACCATATATTTT.

The chain employs TRBV2 and TRBJ1-5; D unresolved. V was clipped by 6 bases and J by 5 bases, with 11 bases between them. The germline CDR1 and CDR2 sequences are SNHLY and FYNNEI. This CDR3 has 13 residues. CDR3 coding DNA: TGTGCCAGCAGCCGGGTCTTTGATCAGCCCCAGCATTTT. Translated, it gives CASSRVFDQPQHF.

The chain combines TRBV30 with TRBJ1-2; the match to TRBD1 covers 8 bases. V gave up 5 bases and J gave up 2 bases; unmatched junction bases: 7. Looked up from germline, CDR1 is GTSNPN and CDR2 is SVGIG (reference sequence). The CDR3 is made up of 14 amino acids. The CDR3 sequence is CAWFQTGVNYGYTF. The CDR3 nucleotides read TGTGCCTGGTTTCAGACAGGGGTCAACTATGGCTACACCTTC.

Worth noting for this clone: At one end, the junction sequence differs from germline, possibly due to a read error. This sequence joins TRBV5-6 and TRBJ1-1, with 7 bases aligning to TRBD1. The CDR3 has 11 amino acids. Germline CDR1 is SGHDT and CDR2 is YYEEEE. In DNA form, the CDR3 reads TGTGCCAGCAGCGTAGGACAGGAAGGTTTCTTT. Translated: CASSVGQEGFF.

V is TRBV5-8 and J is TRBJ2-1; no clear D gene. This CDR3 region has 11 residues. Germline-derived CDR1 and CDR2 are SGHTS and YDEGEE. Trimming left V 4 bases short and J 10 bases short, with 9 bases between. CDR3 sequence (DNA): TGTGCCAGCAGCCATCGGTTGGAGCAGTTCTTC. Translation: CASSHRLEQFF.

This clone was detected only a few times. V gene TRBV10-3 combines with J gene TRBJ1-5; tentative D call: TRBD1 (5 bases). This CDR3 is built from 15 residues. The germline V gene encodes CDR1 ENHRY and CDR2 SYGVKD. Trimming shortened V by 0 bases and J by 5 bases, and 11 bases separated the two germline ends. As DNA, the CDR3 is TGTGCCATCAGTGAGTCAAGACAGCCAGATCAGCCCCAGCATTTT. This codes for CAISESRQPDQPQHF.

This clone was observed a single time. The J gene is TRBJ2-7, the V gene TRBV6-6, with D perhaps matching TRBD1 (6 bases). Germline lookup yields CDR1 MNHNY and CDR2 SVGAGI (reference sequence). CDR3 size: 15 residues. V was pared by 7 bases and J by 6 bases, with 22 bases between. The CDR3 nucleotides are TGTGCCAGCACCCTTACGTACCCAGGGGAAGGCGAGCAGTACTTC. The encoded protein is CASTLTYPGEGEQYF.

The chain is built from TRBV4-1 and TRBJ1-4; D possibly corresponds to TRBD1 (6 bases). The CDR3 has 15 residues. V was clipped by 1 base and J by 7 bases, with 13 bases between them. Germline CDR1 MGHRA, CDR2 YSYEKL. CDR3 bases: TGCGCCAGCAGCCAAGCACAGGGATTGTTTGAAAAACTGTTTTTT. Translated, it gives CASSQAQGLFEKLFF.

This rearrangement joins TRBV7-9 to TRBJ2-7, with TRBD1 identical over 8 bases. Germline-derived CDR1 and CDR2 are SEHNR and FQNEAQ (reference sequence). This CDR3 contains 16 residues. The V segment lost 5 bases and the J segment 3 bases; nucleotides outside the gene matches: 12. CDR3 coding DNA: TGTGCCAGCAGCCCGGGGGACAGGCTCCCACTCTACGAGCAGTACTTC. The encoded protein is CASSPGDRLPLYEQYF.

The chain is built from TRBV2 and TRBJ1-2, with a weak D call TRBD1 (5 bases). The germline CDR1 and CDR2 sequences are SNHLY and FYNNEI. The CDR3 loop spans 13 amino acids. V lost 3 bases and J 8 bases, leaving 13 bases between the germline ends. The CDR3 DNA reads TGTGCCAGCAGTGACTCCAGGGATCGGGGCTACACCTTC. This codes for CASSDSRDRGYTF.

V gene TRBV10-3 combines with J gene TRBJ2-5; D might be TRBD2 (6 bases). The length of the CDR3 is 12 residues. CDR1 is ENHRY and CDR2 is SYGVKD in the germline V gene. V lost 9 bases to trimming and J lost 7 bases, with 15 bases between them. Here the CDR3 reads CAIRGSGGTQYF. The CDR3 nucleotides are TGTGCCATTCGGGGGTCCGGGGGGACCCAGTACTTC.

This clone is a singleton in its sample. The chain links TRBV6-5 to TRBJ2-5, with a possible D match to TRBD1 (6 bases). Germline CDR1 and CDR2: MNHEY and SVGAGI. There are 13 residues in the CDR3. The germline V and J ends were trimmed by 6 bases and 5 bases, with 13 bases remaining between them. This chain's CDR3 is CASSHRVKETQYF. CDR3 coding DNA: TGTGCCAGCAGCCACAGGGTTAAGGAGACCCAGTACTTC.

The chain recombines TRBV5-1 with TRBJ2-5, with TRBD1 as a possible D gene (6 bases). This CDR3 has 15 amino acids. Germline CDR1 SGHRS, CDR2 YFSETQ. V lost 0 bases to trimming and J lost 7 bases, with 16 bases between them. CDR3 nucleotides: TGCGCCAGCAGCTTGGGGCAGGGGTTATTTGGGACCCAGTACTTC. Translating gives CASSLGQGLFGTQYF. Variable domain in full (rest from reference TRBV5-1 and TRBJ2-5): KAGVTQTPRYLIKTRGQQVTLSCSPISGHRSVSWYQQTPGQGLQFLFEYFSETQRNKGNFPGRFSGRQFSNSRSEMNVSTLELGDSALYLCASSLGQGLFGTQYFGPGTRLLVL.

The rearrangement uses TRBV5-4 and TRBJ1-1; 11 nucleotides agree with TRBD1. V shed 4 bases and J 1 base; nucleotides not matched to a gene: 3. The CDR3 runs 15 residues. Germline CDR1 reads SGHNT; CDR2 reads YYREEE (reference sequence). This chain's CDR3 is CASSAGQGANTEAFF. The CDR3 DNA follows: TGTGCCAGCAGCGCCGGACAGGGGGCGAACACTGAAGCTTTCTTT. Using reference TRBV5-4 and TRBJ1-1 for the parts outside the CDR3, the full variable domain is ETGVTQSPTHLIKTRGQQVTLRCSSQSGHNTVSWYQQALGQGPQFIFQYYREEENGRGNFPPRFSGLQFPNYSSELNVNALELDDSALYLCASSAGQGANTEAFFGQGTRLTVV.